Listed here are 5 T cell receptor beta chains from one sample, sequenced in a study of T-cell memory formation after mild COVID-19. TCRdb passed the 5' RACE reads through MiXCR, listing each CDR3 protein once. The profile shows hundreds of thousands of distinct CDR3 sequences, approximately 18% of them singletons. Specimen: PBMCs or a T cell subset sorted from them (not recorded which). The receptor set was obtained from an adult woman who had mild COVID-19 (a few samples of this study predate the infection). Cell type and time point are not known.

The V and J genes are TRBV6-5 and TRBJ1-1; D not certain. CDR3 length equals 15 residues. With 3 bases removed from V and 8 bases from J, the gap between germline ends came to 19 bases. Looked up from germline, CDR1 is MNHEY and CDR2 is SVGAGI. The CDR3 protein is CASSYKFGSGVEAFF. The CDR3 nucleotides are TGTGCCAGCAGTTATAAATTTGGTTCAGGAGTCGAAGCTTTCTTT.

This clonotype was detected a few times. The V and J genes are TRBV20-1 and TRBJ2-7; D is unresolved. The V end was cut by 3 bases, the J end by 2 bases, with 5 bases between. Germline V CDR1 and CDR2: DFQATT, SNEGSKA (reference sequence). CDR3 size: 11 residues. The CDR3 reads CSASTAYEQYF. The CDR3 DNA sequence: TGCAGTGCTAGTACCGCCTACGAGCAGTACTTC.

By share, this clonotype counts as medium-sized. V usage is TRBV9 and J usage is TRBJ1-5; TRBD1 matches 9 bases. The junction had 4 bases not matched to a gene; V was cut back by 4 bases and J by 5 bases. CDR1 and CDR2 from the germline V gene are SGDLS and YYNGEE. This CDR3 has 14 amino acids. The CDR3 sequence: CASSPGQGHQPQHF. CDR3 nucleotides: TGTGCCAGCAGCCCCGGACAGGGGCATCAGCCCCAGCATTTT.

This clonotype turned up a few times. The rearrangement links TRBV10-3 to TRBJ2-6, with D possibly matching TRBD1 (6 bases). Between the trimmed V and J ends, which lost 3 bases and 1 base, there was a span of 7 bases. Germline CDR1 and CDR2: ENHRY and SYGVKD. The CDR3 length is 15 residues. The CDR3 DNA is TGTGCCATCAGTGACAGGGGATCTGGGGCCAACGTCCTGACTTTC. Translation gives CAISDRGSGANVLTF.

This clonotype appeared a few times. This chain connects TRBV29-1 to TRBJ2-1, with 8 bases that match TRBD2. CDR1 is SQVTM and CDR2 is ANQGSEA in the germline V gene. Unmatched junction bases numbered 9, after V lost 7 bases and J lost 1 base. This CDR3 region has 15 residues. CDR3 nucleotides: TGCAGCGGGGGGACTACTAGCGGTTCCTACAATGAGCAGTTCTTC. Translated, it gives CSGGTTSGSYNEQFF.